This TCR beta chain was observed in a study of PD-L1 blockade in urothelial cancer. Study in general: Patients had undergone 0 to 3 prior chemotherapy regimens.

The table came from immunoSEQ multiplex PCR; TCRdb's copy has only in-frame clones and leaves some out. The sample shows 95,000 to 100,000 clones, around 87% of them seen only once. This sample's time point: pretreatment peripheral blood. This CDR3 spans 16 amino acids. From germline, CDR1 is MNHEY and CDR2 SMNVEV (reference sequence). J was trimmed by 5 bases and V by 0 bases; bases with no gene match: 6. The J gene is TRBJ2-7, the V gene TRBV27, with TRBD1 identical over 11 bases. The receptor was derived from a man between 60 and 75 years old with urothelial cancer. This sample comprised PBMCs, obtained around atezolizumab (anti-PD-L1) treatment. Written as DNA, the CDR3 is TGTGCCAGCAGTTTATCGGGGGGACAGGGGGTCGACGAGCAGTACTTC. Translated, it gives CASSLSGGQGVDEQYF.